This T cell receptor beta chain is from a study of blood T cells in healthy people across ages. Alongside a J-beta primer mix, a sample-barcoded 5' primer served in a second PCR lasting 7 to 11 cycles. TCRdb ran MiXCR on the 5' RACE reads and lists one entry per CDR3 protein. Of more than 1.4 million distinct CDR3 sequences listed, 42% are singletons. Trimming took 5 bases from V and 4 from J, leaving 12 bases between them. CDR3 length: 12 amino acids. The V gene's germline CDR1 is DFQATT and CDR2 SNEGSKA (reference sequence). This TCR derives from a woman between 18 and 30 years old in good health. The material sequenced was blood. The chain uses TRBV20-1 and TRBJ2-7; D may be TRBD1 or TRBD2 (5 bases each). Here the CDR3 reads CSAGRGGYEQYF. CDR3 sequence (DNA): TGCAGTGCTGGACGGGGCGGGTACGAGCAGTACTTC.